This T cell receptor (beta chain) was sequenced in a study of cytomegalovirus exposure and HLA in healthy donors. Study-level findings and limits: TCR sequences were mostly rare, though some public TCRs occurred in many donors.

The PCR used 60 Vbeta and 13 Jbeta primers. TCRdb's table, derived via immunoSEQ multiplex PCR, lists solely in-frame clones and lacks some. Counted here are about 90,000 clones, approximately 80% occurring once; the ten biggest clones make up 2.5% to 3.5%. V trimming: 1 base; J trimming: 4 bases; junction bases outside the gene matches: 8. This CDR3 spans 16 amino acids. The germline gives CDR1 KGHSH, CDR2 LQKENI. On this clone itself: Its antigen is currently unknown.

This receptor was identified in a man aged 25-45 years in good health and CMV-seronegative. Material for sequencing was PBMCs. The chain couples TRBV18 to TRBJ2-5; TRBD1 agrees at 8 bases. The CDR3 sequence is CASSPRSGQGGETQYF. The CDR3 region has the DNA TGTGCCAGCTCACCACGGTCTGGACAGGGAGGAGAGACCCAGTACTTC.